These T cell receptor beta chains were read from a single sample in a study of early T cells in non-severe SARS-CoV-2 infection. Each CDR3 protein gets one entry after TCRdb re-called the 5' RACE reads with MiXCR. The table records approximately 69,000 distinct CDR3 sequences, more than 9.5% of them present only once. The sample here was whole blood, taken at baseline. Source of these receptors: an adult who was a healthcare worker with PCR-confirmed SARS-CoV-2 infection or an uninfected control (not recorded which). Each CDR3 is given with its conserved first and last residue. The D gene is left open where the match is weak. Clone size is shown for a subset of rows, as once, few, many or a class of expanded clone.

V gene	J gene	D gene	clone size	CDR3 protein	CDR3 DNA
TRBV27	TRBJ1-4	TRBD1	few	CASGSPDRGNEKLFF	TGTGCCAGCGGGTCTCCTGACAGGGGTAATGAAAAACTGTTTTTT
TRBV10-3	TRBJ2-7	TRBD1	few	CAISDDAGQAYEQYF	TGTGCCATCAGTGACGATGCGGGACAGGCCTACGAGCAGTACTTC
TRBV7-9	TRBJ1-1	NA	many	CASSHLSTEAFF	TGTGCCAGCAGCCACCTGAGCACTGAAGCTTTCTTT
TRBV4-1	TRBJ1-1	NA	few	CASSQDAGVNTEAFF	TGCGCCAGCAGCCAAGATGCAGGGGTGAACACTGAAGCTTTCTTT
TRBV5-4	TRBJ1-2	NA	NA	CASSAVKREPGEGYTF	TGTGCCAGCAGCGCTGTCAAGAGGGAACCGGGTGAAGGCTACACCTTC
TRBV7-9	TRBJ1-2	NA	many	CASSLGGRHGYTF	TGTGCCAGCAGCTTAGGGGGAAGGCATGGCTACACCTTC
TRBV24-1	TRBJ1-5	TRBD1	once	CTRGQTDNSNQPQHF	TGCACCAGGGGACAGACTGATAATAGCAATCAGCCCCAGCATTTT
TRBV10-3	TRBJ1-5	TRBD1	many	CAIGTDSNQPQHF	TGTGCCATTGGGACAGATAGCAATCAGCCCCAGCATTTT
TRBV7-8	TRBJ2-7	TRBD1	many	CASSTRGGTGVYEQYF	TGTGCCAGCAGCACCCGCGGAGGGACAGGGGTTTACGAGCAGTACTTC
TRBV5-1	TRBJ2-3	TRBD2	many	CASSQLTSGSGADTQYF	TGCGCCAGCAGCCAATTGACTAGCGGGAGTGGAGCAGATACGCAGTATTTT
TRBV9	TRBJ2-2	NA	few	CASSVEWVGTGELFF	TGTGCCAGCAGCGTAGAGTGGGTGGGCACCGGGGAGCTGTTTTTT
TRBV29-1	TRBJ2-3	NA	few	CTADQGGTDTQYF	TGCACCGCCGACCAGGGAGGCACAGATACGCAGTATTTT
TRBV29-1	TRBJ2-3	TRBD2	NA	CSVEGAGGPTDTQYF	TGCAGCGTTGAAGGAGCGGGAGGGCCAACAGATACGCAGTATTTT
TRBV6-6	TRBJ2-3	TRBD1	few	CASSTGQGVTDTQYF	TGTGCCAGCAGTACGGGACAGGGGGTAACAGATACGCAGTATTTT
TRBV10-3	TRBJ2-7	TRBD1	many	CAINPGQGAYEQYF	TGTGCCATCAACCCGGGACAGGGGGCTTACGAGCAGTACTTC
TRBV5-1	TRBJ2-3	NA	many	CASSFGTDTQYF	TGCGCCAGCAGCTTCGGCACAGATACGCAGTATTTT
TRBV13	TRBJ2-5	NA	few	CASSSGPETQYF	TGTGCCAGCAGCTCGGGGCCGGAGACCCAGTACTTC
TRBV5-1	TRBJ2-3	NA	NA	CASSLAAVTDTQYF	TGCGCCAGCAGCTTGGCAGCGGTCACAGATACGCAGTATTTT
TRBV14	TRBJ2-4	NA	many	CASSQEVAGNIQYF	TGTGCCAGCAGCCAAGAAGTCGCGGGGAACATTCAGTACTTC
TRBV24-1	TRBJ2-1	TRBD2	many	CATSDRLAGGDNEQFF	TGTGCCACCAGTGATAGACTAGCGGGTGGGGACAATGAGCAGTTCTTC